These T cell receptor beta chains were read from a single sample in a study of early T cells in non-severe SARS-CoV-2 infection. From the 5' RACE reads, TCRdb called clonotypes with MiXCR, one entry per CDR3 protein. The sample yields over 25,000 distinct CDR3 sequences, 5.5% to 6% seen once. Sequenced input: whole blood. These receptors originate from an adult who was a healthcare worker with PCR-confirmed SARS-CoV-2 infection or an uninfected control (not recorded which). CDR3s include the opening cysteine and the closing phenylalanine or tryptophan. The D gene is left open where the match is weak. Expanded clones get a size class; other rows say once, few or many, or leave the size out.

v_gene	d_gene	j_gene	abundance	CDR3nt	CDR3aa
TRBV4-2	TRBD2	TRBJ2-1	few	TGTGCCAGCAGCCAAGTCTCTAGCGGGGGGGCTAGAGAGCAGTTCTTC	CASSQVSSGGAREQFF
TRBV4-1	TRBD1	TRBJ1-6	.	TGCGCCAGCAGCCAAGTTACGGGACAGGGCCCATCACCCCTCCACTTT	CASSQVTGQGPSPLHF
TRBV7-2	.	TRBJ1-1	many	TGTGCCAGCAGCGGACGTAGCGGCACTGAAGCTTTCTTT	CASSGRSGTEAFF
TRBV29-1	.	TRBJ2-5	.	TGCAGCGTGACAACGGGGCAAGAGACCCAGTACTTC	CSVTTGQETQYF
TRBV7-7	.	TRBJ2-2	many	TGTGCTAGCAGCCCGGGCCGGACAACTCGGGGCACCGGGGAGCTGTTTTTT	CASSPGRTTRGTGELFF
TRBV18	.	TRBJ2-1	many	TGTGCCAGCTCACCAGTGCCGAGCTCCTACAATGAGCAGTTCTTC	CASSPVPSSYNEQFF
TRBV7-2	.	TRBJ1-6	many	TGTGCCAGCAGCTTAGCAGGGCAGGGAGGGACCTATAATTCACCCCTCCACTTT	CASSLAGQGGTYNSPLHF
TRBV3-1	.	TRBJ2-1	.	TGTGCCAGCAGCCAAGTATGGGGGGCTGGAAAATATGAGCAGTTCTTC	CASSQVWGAGKYEQFF
TRBV5-1	.	TRBJ1-3	few	TGCGCCAGCAGCAAGGACGGTTCTGGAAACACCATATATTTT	CASSKDGSGNTIYF
TRBV6-5	TRBD2	TRBJ2-3	few	TGTGCCAGCCGGACTAGCGGGGGAGATACGCAGTATTTT	CASRTSGGDTQYF
TRBV25-1	.	TRBJ2-3	.	TGTGCCAGCAGTTTAACCAGGGGCGGCACAGATACGCAGTATTTT	CASSLTRGGTDTQYF
TRBV14	TRBD1	TRBJ2-4	.	TGTGCCAGCAGCCAACGGACAGGGGCCAAAAACATTCAGTACTTC	CASSQRTGAKNIQYF
TRBV11-2	TRBD2	TRBJ2-7	many	TGTGCCAGCAGCTCTATCCTAGCGGGAGGTACCTACGAGCAGTACTTC	CASSSILAGGTYEQYF
TRBV6-1	.	TRBJ1-2	many	TGTGCCAGCAGCCAGGGCCTTGGTGATGGCTACACCTTC	CASSQGLGDGYTF
TRBV5-1	.	TRBJ2-5	many	TGCGCCAGCAGGGAGGCGGGTGTAGAGACCCAGTACTTC	CASREAGVETQYF
TRBV11-3	TRBD2	TRBJ2-2	many	TGTGCACCCGCGATGCTAGCGGGGAACACCGGGGAGCTGTTTTTT	CAPAMLAGNTGELFF
TRBV5-4	TRBD2	TRBJ2-3	few	TGTGCCAGCACCAAGGGCGGGGGGCGCACAGATACGCAGTATTTT	CASTKGGGRTDTQYF
TRBV19	.	TRBJ2-3	few	TGTGCCAGTAGTCCTCGGGGGACCCGCTTCGGGCATACGCAGTATTTT	CASSPRGTRFGHTQYF
TRBV7-9	.	TRBJ1-1	many	TGTGCCAGCAGCTTCTCAAAGGGGTCCGATGAAGTTTTCTTT	CASSFSKGSDEVFF
TRBV4-1	TRBD1	TRBJ2-2	few	TGCGCCAGCAGCCAGCGCCCGGGACAGGGCACCGGGGAGCTGTTTTTT	CASSQRPGQGTGELFF
TRBV13	.	TRBJ2-2	few	TGTGCCAGCAGCTCCCTAGGGGCTGTAAATGGCGGGGAGCTGTTTTTT	CASSSLGAVNGGELFF
TRBV4-2	.	TRBJ2-1	few	TGTGCCAGCAGCCAAGATCGGGTCGTACCTGAGCAGTTCTTC	CASSQDRVVPEQFF
TRBV19	.	TRBJ1-2	many	TGTGCCAGTAGTGACCAGGACGGAGGAAAGTATGGCTACACCTTC	CASSDQDGGKYGYTF
TRBV6-6	TRBD1	TRBJ2-2	many	TGTGCCAGCAGTTACTGGGGACAGGCGAAGAACACCGGGGAGCTGTTTTTT	CASSYWGQAKNTGELFF
TRBV27	.	TRBJ2-1	many	TGTGCCAGCAGCTTACCCGGGGACAATGAGCAGTTCTTC	CASSLPGDNEQFF
TRBV28	TRBD1	TRBJ2-7	large	TGTGCCAGCAGTAACGCCCCCGGGACAGCCTCCTACGAGCAGTACTTC	CASSNAPGTASYEQYF
TRBV4-2	TRBD1	TRBJ2-4	.	TGTGCCAGCAGCCAGGGACCGGGACAGGGAGGAAACATTCAGTACTTC	CASSQGPGQGGNIQYF
TRBV19	.	TRBJ2-7	many	TGTGCCAGTTCAGGGACCTACGAGCAGTACTTC	CASSGTYEQYF
TRBV15	TRBD2	TRBJ2-7	many	TGTGCCACCAGCAGAGGAGCTAGCGGGGACTCCTACGAGCAGTACTTC	CATSRGASGDSYEQYF
TRBV3-1	TRBD2	TRBJ2-5	many	TGTGCCAGCAGCTTGAGACTAGCGGGGGGGCCGGAGACCCAGTACTTC	CASSLRLAGGPETQYF
TRBV30	.	TRBJ1-2	many	TGTGCCTGGAGCCCGGGGAGCTATGGCTACACCTTC	CAWSPGSYGYTF
TRBV29-1	.	TRBJ2-6	many	TGCAGCGTTGTGGCGTCTGGGGCCAACGTCCTGACTTTC	CSVVASGANVLTF
TRBV11-2	.	TRBJ2-2	.	TGTGCCAGCTCCTGGACTATGAACACCGGGGAGCTGTTTTTT	CASSWTMNTGELFF
TRBV6-1	TRBD1	TRBJ1-5	.	TGTGCCAGCAGTCTAACAGGGGACCAGGGCAATCAGCCCCAGCATTTT	CASSLTGDQGNQPQHF
TRBV9	.	TRBJ2-2	many	TGTGCCAGCAGCCCCGAGAGGGGGGACACCGGGGAGCTGTTTTTT	CASSPERGDTGELFF
TRBV10-3	.	TRBJ1-1	few	TGTGCCATCAGTGAGGGGTGGGGAGACACTGAAGCTTTCTTT	CAISEGWGDTEAFF
TRBV6-2/TRBV6-3	TRBD2	TRBJ2-1	many	TGTGCCAGCAGAGGACTAGCCAATGAGCAGTTCTTC	CASRGLANEQFF
TRBV11-2	.	TRBJ2-7	many	TGTGCCAGCAGCTATGCGACCGGGAAGGGCGAGCAGTACTTC	CASSYATGKGEQYF
TRBV5-6	TRBD1	TRBJ1-5	few	TGTGCCAGCAGCCACCGCCCCCATACAGGGGGCGCGGTTCAGCCCCAGCATTTT	CASSHRPHTGGAVQPQHF
TRBV7-2	.	TRBJ1-4	few	TGTGCCAGCAGCTTAAGGCAGCCTGCAACTAATGAAAAACTGTTTTTT	CASSLRQPATNEKLFF